This TCR beta chain was sequenced for a study of OX40 agonist ivuxolimab in advanced cancers. The protocol was immunoSEQ multiplex PCR, while the TCRdb copy is restricted to in-frame clones and leaves out a portion. This sample has some 100,000 clones, with 84% found just once. The CDR3 length is 14 residues. CDR1 is SEHNR and CDR2 is FQNEAQ in the germline V gene (reference sequence). The V end lost 8 bases, the J end lost 4 bases, and 16 bases lay between the germline ends. This chain connects TRBV7-9 to TRBJ2-3; D might be TRBD1 or TRBD2, each matching 5 bases. This clonotype originated in an adult with an advanced solid tumor such as melanoma, head and neck, liver or kidney cancer. Source: CD4+ or CD8+ T cells sorted from blood, taken in a trial of the OX40 agonist ivuxolimab. CDR3 protein: CASRPGTSSDTQYF. CDR3 bases: TGTGCCAGCCGCCCGGGGACCTCGTCAGATACGCAGTATTTT. The full variable domain, rest sourced from reference TRBV7-9 and TRBJ2-3, is DTGVSQNPRHKITKRGQNVTFRCDPISEHNRLYWYRQTLGQGPEFLTYFQNEAQLEKSRLLSDRFSAERPKGSFSTLEIQRTEQGDSAMYLCASRPGTSSDTQYFGPGTRLTVL.